These T cell receptor beta chains were read from a single sample in a study of blood T cell repertoires in COVID-19. TCRdb keeps only in-frame clones here, not all; method: immunoSEQ multiplex PCR. The data contain about 140,000 clones, roughly 84% of them singletons. The sequenced sample consisted of peripheral blood. The receptors shown here come from a woman aged 60-75 years with acute or convalescent COVID-19. CDR3s include the opening cysteine and the closing phenylalanine or tryptophan. The order of the fields is CDR3 length, J gene, V gene, CDR3 protein.

16	TRBJ2-1	TRBV19	CASSTELARSYNEQFF
15	TRBJ2-3	TRBV4-1	CASSQVSTGTDTQYF
17	TRBJ2-5	TRBV11-2	CASSLVRDSGFQETQYF
15	TRBJ1-6	TRBV3-1/TRBV3-2	CASSLGQGAYSPLHF
16	TRBJ2-1	TRBV3-1/TRBV3-2	CASSRATSGGYNEQFF
11	TRBJ1-2	TRBV12-3/TRBV12-4	CASRAGYGYTF
15	TRBJ2-5	TRBV27	CASSFGGQGKETQYF
13	TRBJ1-2	TRBV28	CASSFAGAGGYTF
14	TRBJ1-2	TRBV19	CASLRGSGNYGYTF
13	TRBJ1-2	TRBV12-3/TRBV12-4	CASSPGTGAGYTF
15	TRBJ2-3	TRBV5-1	CASSQQTGGTDTQYF
13	TRBJ1-5	TRBV28	CASSLAGDQPQHF
13	TRBJ1-3	TRBV28	CASSFLSGNTIYF
15	TRBJ2-5	TRBV3-1/TRBV3-2	CASSHLAGGQETQYF
18	TRBJ1-2	TRBV25-1	CASSEWAGAGGNNYGYTF
17	TRBJ1-2	TRBV20-1	CSASRPLADSPNYGYTF
14	TRBJ1-1	TRBV5-4	CASSTRDSSPEAFF
12	TRBJ2-1	TRBV27	CASSPSGREQFF
14	TRBJ2-7	TRBV4-1	CASSQMRQGYEQYF
14	TRBJ2-1	TRBV5-1	CASSAGDHNNEQFF
18	TRBJ2-7	TRBV7-2	CASSLGVMGLAGTYEQYF
14	TRBJ2-7	TRBV11-3	CASRYRDSGYEQYF
17	TRBJ2-1	TRBV11-3	CASSANRGQSSYNEQFF
13	TRBJ1-5	TRBV5-1	CASSTRQGQPQHF
15	TRBJ1-6	TRBV28	CASSSSQGNNSPLHF
14	TRBJ2-1	TRBV7-9	CASSVGTSGNEQFF
15	TRBJ2-7	TRBV13	CASSPKPGVPYEQYF
17	TRBJ2-6	TRBV7-2	CASSLVGAGVGANVLTF
16	TRBJ2-5	TRBV28	CASSSYVGGPGETQYF
13	TRBJ1-1	TRBV7-9	CASSLTANTEAFF
15	TRBJ2-2	TRBV5-1	CASSLQGLGTGELFF
14	TRBJ2-1	TRBV5-6	CASSFPGDYNEQFF
14	TRBJ2-3	TRBV5-1	CASRQDRGTDTQYF
16	TRBJ1-4	TRBV9	CASTPSIGLENEKLFF
17	TRBJ2-3	TRBV5-1	CASSLTTGALGTDTQYF
14	TRBJ1-2	TRBV19	CASSGGARIYGYTF
16	TRBJ1-5	TRBV6-5	CASSSYDRGGNQPQHF
15	TRBJ2-5	TRBV9	CASSVAGGPGETQYF
13	TRBJ1-5	TRBV7-9	CASSYRSAQPQHF
13	TRBJ2-7	TRBV12-3/TRBV12-4	CASSRDSSYEQYF
16	TRBJ2-1	TRBV27	CASSSAAGAGYNEQFF
17	TRBJ2-5	TRBV19	CASSIGGRAGPTETQYF